Listed here is a single T cell receptor beta chain. The CDR3 extends over 16 amino acids. Germline assignment: CDR1 SGHRS and CDR2 YFSETQ. V dropped 0 bases and J dropped 7; count of bases not matched to a gene: 8. The sample is drawn from a study of technical replicates of blood from a few donors. Data came from immunoSEQ multiplex PCR; TCRdb stores just in-frame clones and leaves some out. The sample lists some 80,000 clones; around 94% were seen once. The chain combines TRBV5-1 with TRBJ1-5, with 9 bases aligning to TRBD1. Material for sequencing was T cells isolated from PBMCs. This sequence was found in a human donor in good health. This CDR3 is CASSLGGTGTRQPQHF. The DNA of the CDR3 is TGCGCCAGCAGCTTGGGTGGGACAGGGACGCGACAGCCCCAGCATTTT.